Listed below are T cell receptor beta chains from one sample, sequenced in a study of identical twins. TCRdb analysed the 5' RACE reads with MiXCR anew, one entry per CDR3 protein. The table lists approximately 680,000 distinct CDR3 sequences, just over 7% of them singletons. These data were also reused for a study on yellow fever vaccine responses in identical twins.

The sequencing sample was made of PBMCs. Source of these receptors: a woman aged 18-29 years in good health. Each CDR3 is given with its conserved first and last residue. D genes are given only for firm matches. Part of the rows lack a size; the others show once, few, many or a class for expanded clones.

d_call,j_call,v_call,clone_size,cdr3_aa,cdr3_nt
NA,TRBJ1-2,TRBV15,many,CATSRAGYGYTF,TGTGCCACCAGCAGAGCAGGATATGGCTACACCTTC
NA,TRBJ2-1,TRBV12-3/TRBV12-4,NA,CASSLGVVGSAYNEQFF,TGTGCCAGCAGTTTGGGGGTTGTGGGCAGTGCCTACAATGAGCAGTTCTTC
NA,TRBJ1-1,TRBV2,few,CASSPGYPTEAFF,TGTGCCAGCAGTCCAGGGTACCCCACTGAAGCTTTCTTT
NA,TRBJ2-3,TRBV29-1,few,CSVERHRTDTQYF,TGCAGCGTTGAGCGGCATCGCACAGATACGCAGTATTTT
NA,TRBJ1-5,TRBV27,NA,CASSLGDRASNQPQHF,TGTGCCAGCAGTTTAGGTGACCGGGCTAGCAATCAGCCCCAGCATTTT
TRBD1,TRBJ1-6,TRBV20-1,few,CSARARHRGFVYNSPLHF,TGCAGTGCTAGAGCTCGACACAGGGGGTTTGTCTATAATTCACCCCTCCACTTT
NA,TRBJ2-3,TRBV25-1,few,CASSRPGGTDTQYF,TGTGCCAGCAGTAGGCCAGGAGGCACAGATACGCAGTATTTT
TRBD2,TRBJ2-3,TRBV6-5,NA,CASSSYFGTSGTSDTQYF,TGTGCCAGCAGTTCCTACTTCGGGACTAGCGGGACCTCAGATACGCAGTATTTT
TRBD2,TRBJ2-1,TRBV24-1,NA,CATSDTRTSGLYNEQFF,TGTGCCACCAGTGATACCAGGACTAGCGGGCTTTACAATGAGCAGTTCTTC
TRBD2,TRBJ2-1,TRBV7-9,few,CASSFGLGRESVEQFF,TGTGCCAGCAGCTTTGGGTTGGGGCGGGAGTCCGTTGAGCAGTTCTTC
TRBD2,TRBJ2-3,TRBV29-1,many,CSVVVAGGTDTQYF,TGCAGCGTGGTGGTAGCGGGAGGCACAGATACGCAGTATTTT
TRBD1,TRBJ2-1,TRBV12-3/TRBV12-4,many,CASRGQGRNNEQFF,TGTGCCAGCAGGGGACAGGGGAGGAATAATGAGCAGTTCTTC
NA,TRBJ2-7,TRBV27,few,CASRFGYEQYF,TGTGCCAGCAGGTTCGGGTACGAGCAGTACTTC
TRBD2,TRBJ2-1,TRBV4-1,many,CASSQNGEGEQFF,TGCGCCAGCAGCCAAAACGGGGAGGGTGAGCAGTTCTTC
NA,TRBJ1-6,TRBV6-1,NA,CASRSRNANNSPLHF,TGTGCCAGCAGGTCTAGGAACGCAAATAATTCACCCCTCCACTTT
TRBD1,TRBJ2-5,TRBV2,few,CATGQGPTGETQYF,TGTGCCACTGGACAGGGGCCCACCGGGGAGACCCAGTACTTC
TRBD2,TRBJ2-1,TRBV14,many,CASSPYGTSNEQFF,TGTGCCAGCAGCCCCTACGGGACTAGCAATGAGCAGTTCTTC
NA,TRBJ2-1,TRBV19,few,CASTRGHYNEQFF,TGTGCCAGTACCCGAGGACATTACAATGAGCAGTTCTTC
NA,TRBJ2-1,TRBV11-2,few,CASRVYTGNNEQFF,TGTGCCAGCAGGGTGTACACAGGGAACAATGAGCAGTTCTTC
NA,TRBJ2-3,TRBV5-1,few,CASSLDMEHTDTQYF,TGCGCCAGCAGCTTAGACATGGAACACACAGATACGCAGTATTTT
NA,TRBJ2-4,TRBV20-1,NA,CSASEGGAKNIQYF,TGCAGTGCTAGTGAGGGGGGAGCCAAAAACATTCAGTACTTC
NA,TRBJ2-2,TRBV12-3/TRBV12-4,NA,CASSFWGMNTGELFF,TGTGCCAGCAGCTTCTGGGGGATGAACACCGGGGAGCTGTTTTTT
NA,TRBJ1-4,TRBV20-1,many,CSARDRIGNLEKLFF,TGCAGTGCTAGAGATCGAATAGGGAATCTTGAAAAACTGTTTTTT